The 9 T cell receptor beta chains below were found in one sample sequenced in a study of shared clonotypes between healthy human individuals (dated by TCRdb to the early 2020s). For the CD8 naive samples, CD45RO-negative cells were positively selected for CCR7, yielding a CD45RA+CCR7+ population from which TemRA cells were excluded. Library creation used the immunoSEQ multiplex PCR assay. TCRdb took this table from immuneACCESS and kept in-frame rearrangements with V and J called. Such tables lack part of the clones; where checked against another copy, unresolved V genes explain under half of the gap, and the rest is unexplained. This sample holds almost 700,000 clones; roughly 94% were observed only once. 20% to 25% of the sample goes to the ten largest clones. What was sequenced was naive CD8+ T cells sorted from blood. According to the study, the label for this sample's cell subset or site signals: CD45RA+CCR7+. The receptors here all came from a man between 25 and 39 years old in good health.

The CDR3 sequence: CASSQDRTYEQYF. As DNA, the CDR3 is TGCGCCAGCAGCCAAGATAGGACCTACGAGCAGTACTTC. V is TRBV4-3 and J is TRBJ2-7, with D uncertain. Germline V gene sequence: CDR1 LGHNA, CDR2 YSLEER. The germline V and J ends were trimmed by 0 bases and 2 bases, with 5 bases remaining between them. This CDR3 region has 13 residues.

This clone occurred once. The chain carries TRBV5-1 and TRBJ2-3; 8 positions agree with TRBD1. Germline CDR1 and CDR2: SGHRS and YFSETQ. V trimming: 7 bases; J trimming: 2 bases; junction bases outside the gene matches: 6. This CDR3 has 14 amino acids. CDR3 sequence reads: CASSWTGFTDTQYF. The CDR3 DNA follows: TGCGCCAGCTCCTGGACAGGGTTCACAGATACGCAGTATTTT.

The count of this clone is one. V gene TRBV6-1 combines with J gene TRBJ2-7; no clear D gene. Germline CDR1 is MNHNS and CDR2 is SASEGT. The ends were cut back, 1 base at V and 4 bases at J, with 11 bases in the middle. The CDR3 has 14 residues. The CDR3 coding sequence is TGTGCCAGCAGTGAAGATTTCTGGGGTTACGAGCAGTACTTC. The encoded protein is CASSEDFWGYEQYF.

The chain has TRBV6-6 and TRBJ2-1; 7 nucleotides match TRBD2. With 7 bases clipped from V and 0 bases from J, the junction kept 6 bases outside the gene matches. The length of the CDR3 is 15 residues. Germline CDR1 reads MNHNY; CDR2 reads SVGAGI (reference sequence). CDR3 amino acids: CASTDGGSSYNEQFF. The CDR3 bases are TGTGCCAGCACCGACGGCGGGAGCTCCTACAATGAGCAGTTCTTC.

The sample holds one count of this clone. The V call is TRBV6-4, the J call TRBJ2-2; D might be TRBD1 (5 bases). In germline, CDR1 is MRHNA, CDR2 SNTAGT. The V gene lost 4 bases and the J gene lost 4 bases, with 10 bases spanning the gap. The CDR3 covers 14 residues. CDR3 sequence (DNA): TGTGCCAGCAGTGCCCAGGGTGGCACCGGGGAGCTGTTTTTT. As protein: CASSAQGGTGELFF.

This clone was found once. Other DNA variants within this sample encode the same CDR3. The CDR3 bases are TGTGCCAGTAGTTTGTCGACAGGGGCCTACGAGCAGTACTTC. Translation gives CASSLSTGAYEQYF. V usage is TRBV19 and J usage is TRBJ2-7; 8 bases agree with TRBD1. The trim removed 5 bases at V and 2 bases at J, leaving 5 bases unmatched. The CDR3 loop spans 14 amino acids. Germline CDR1 LNHDA, CDR2 SQIVND (reference sequence). The full variable domain, completed using reference TRBV19 and TRBJ2-7, is DGGITQSPKYLFRKEGQNVTLSCEQNLNHDAMYWYRQDPGQGLRLIYYSQIVNDFQKGDIAEGYSVSREKKESFPLTVTSAQKNPTAFYLCASSLSTGAYEQYFGPGTRLTVT.

The J gene is TRBJ2-2, the V gene TRBV7-9, with D possibly called TRBD1 or TRBD2 (5 bases each). Germline lookup yields CDR1 SEHNR and CDR2 FQNEAQ (reference sequence). V lost 2 bases, J lost 5 bases, and 15 bases lay in between. There are 16 residues in the CDR3. The chain's CDR3 is CASSLLMGEWTGELFF. CDR3 sequence (DNA): TGTGCCAGCAGCTTATTAATGGGGGAGTGGACCGGGGAGCTGTTTTTT.

The rearrangement links TRBV15 to TRBJ2-1, with D tentatively TRBD1 or TRBD2 (5 bases each). V shed 3 bases and J shed 2 bases, with 14 bases lying between them. The CDR3 has 16 residues. CDR1 and CDR2 from the germline V gene are LNHNV and YYDKDF (reference sequence). CDR3 in DNA: TGTGCCACCAGCAGTTACTCGGGACCAGCCTACAATGAGCAGTTCTTC. Its translation: CATSSYSGPAYNEQFF.

J is TRBJ2-1 and V is TRBV19; the match to TRBD2 covers 9 bases. Germline CDR1 LNHDA, CDR2 SQIVND (reference sequence). After removal of 5 bases from V and 2 bases from J, the junction contained 7 bases not matched to a gene. The CDR3 spans 16 residues. The CDR3 DNA sequence: TGTGCCAGTAGTGTGTCAAGCGGGGGGACCTACAATGAGCAGTTCTTC. Its protein is CASSVSSGGTYNEQFF.